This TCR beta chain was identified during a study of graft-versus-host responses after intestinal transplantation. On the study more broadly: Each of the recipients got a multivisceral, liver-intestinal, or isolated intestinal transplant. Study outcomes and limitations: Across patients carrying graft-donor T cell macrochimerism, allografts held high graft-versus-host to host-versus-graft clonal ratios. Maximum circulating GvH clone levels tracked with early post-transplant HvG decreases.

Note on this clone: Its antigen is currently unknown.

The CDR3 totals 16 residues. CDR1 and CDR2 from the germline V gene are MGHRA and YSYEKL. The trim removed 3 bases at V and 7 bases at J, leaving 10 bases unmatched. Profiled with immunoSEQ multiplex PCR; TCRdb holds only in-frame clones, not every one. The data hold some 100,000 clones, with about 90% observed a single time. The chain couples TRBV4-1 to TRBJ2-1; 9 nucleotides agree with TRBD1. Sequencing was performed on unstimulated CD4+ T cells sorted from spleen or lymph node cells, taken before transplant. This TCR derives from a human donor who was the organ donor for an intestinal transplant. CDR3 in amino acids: CASSQGRGQGRNEQFF. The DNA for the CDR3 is TGCGCCAGCAGCCAGGGTCGAGGACAGGGGAGGAATGAGCAGTTCTTC.